A single sample gave rise to the 2 T cell receptor beta chains below, sequenced in a study of T cell clones after liver transplantation. Sequencing of dividing CFSE-low cells from the MLR defined alloreactive TCRbeta sequences. Measured with immunoSEQ multiplex PCR; TCRdb has only the in-frame clones, and not every one. This sample carries some 5,000 clones, around 30% of them seen once, and the ten largest clones take roughly 5%. No antigens are known for them. Material for sequencing was CD4+ T cells from cultured PBMCs. These receptors all come from a human patient who received a liver transplant. A subset of T cells may come from the graft donor.

A word on this clone: A much more abundant neighbour one base away suggests this may be a read error. The chain employs TRBV4-2 and TRBJ2-2, with 7 bases identical to TRBD2. Germline CDR1 reads LGHNA; CDR2 reads YNFKEQ. This CDR3 is built from 16 residues. The chain's CDR3 is CASGQDPGRRTGELFF. The CDR3 DNA reads as TGTGCCAGCGGCCAAGATCCCGGGAGGAGGACCGGGGAGCTGTTTTTT.

The chain combines TRBV27 with TRBJ2-3; 9 nucleotides line up with TRBD1. From germline, CDR1 is MNHEY and CDR2 SMNVEV (reference sequence). After removal of 4 bases from V and 2 bases from J, the junction contained 4 bases not matched to a gene. The CDR3 has 15 residues. The CDR3 DNA reads TGTGCCAGCAGTTCCCGGGACAGGGTCACAGATACGCAGTATTTT. Translating it yields CASSSRDRVTDTQYF.